The clone carrying this TCR beta chain occurred many times. This CDR3 is 16 amino acids long. V lost 1 base and J lost 10; bases outside the gene matches: 7. Per germline, CDR1 SGHTA and CDR2 FQGNSA. Patients having uncontrolled infection, another autoimmune disease, pregnancy or lactation were not included. Orbital computed tomography and thyroid ultrasound, together with serum TRAb and thyroxine and clinical symptoms, were used for diagnoses. The data stem from a study of T cells in Graves' hyperthyroidism and ophthalmopathy. RNA transcripts gave rise to amplified TCR beta CDR3 regions. First-round RT-PCR with HTBI primers amplified the TCR CDR3 region. TCRdb re-called the multiplex PCR reads through MiXCR, storing one row per CDR3 protein. The sample carries about 260,000 distinct CDR3 sequences, roughly 22% recorded once.

The chain recombines TRBV7-2 with TRBJ2-1; TRBD2 matches 13 bases. The specimen was blood. The source is a man aged 25 to 40 with Graves' ophthalmopathy. CDR3 sequence: CASSLVGLAGTREQFF. The CDR3 bases are TGTGCCAGCAGCTTAGTGGGACTAGCGGGGACTCGAGAGCAGTTCTTC.